This T cell receptor (beta chain) was identified in a study of blood T cells in healthy people across ages. CDR1 SEHNR and CDR2 FQNEAQ come from the germline V gene (reference sequence). The CDR3 length is 14 residues. With 1 base removed from V and 3 bases from J, the gap between germline ends came to 10 bases. A second about 7 to 12 cycle PCR used barcoded and J-beta primers. One entry per CDR3 protein results from TCRdb running MiXCR on the 5' RACE reads. The sample lists about 730,000 distinct CDR3 sequences, about 42% occurring once. J is TRBJ2-7 and V is TRBV7-9; D not resolved. Sequenced input: blood. The origin of this receptor is a woman aged 55-75 years in good health. The DNA for the CDR3 is TGTGCCAGCAGCTTAGGCGGCCAGGTCTACGAGCAGTACTTC. This sequence encodes CASSLGGQVYEQYF.